Listed here are 7 T cell receptor beta chains from one sample, sequenced in a study of cytomegalovirus exposure and HLA in healthy donors. PCR employed 60 Vbeta and 13 Jbeta primers. The repertoire was sequenced with immunoSEQ multiplex PCR; TCRdb's copy has only in-frame clones and lacks some. The repertoire consists of some 71,000 clones, with about 70% occurring once and the leading ten covering 7.6%. Specimen: PBMCs. The receptors derive from a man in his forties or fifties in good health and CMV-seropositive.

The J gene is TRBJ1-3, the V gene TRBV6-5; 7 bases fit TRBD1. Trimming at V came to 0 bases and at J to 2 bases, leaving 4 bases not matched to a gene. This CDR3 region has 16 residues. Germline V lookup: CDR1 MNHEY, CDR2 SVGAGI. CDR3 region: CASSYSLGTAGNTIYF. The CDR3 nucleotides are TGTGCCAGCAGTTACTCGCTCGGGACAGCTGGAAACACCATATATTTT.

This clone has a single count. The chain combines TRBV7-2 with TRBJ1-1; D call uncertain. The CDR3 extends over 12 amino acids. The germline CDR1 and CDR2 sequences are SGHTA and FQGNSA. Trimming removed 1 base from V and 4 bases from J, with 4 bases in between. CDR3 in amino acids: CASSLGATEAFF. Written as DNA, the CDR3 is TGTGCCAGCAGCTTAGGAGCCACTGAAGCTTTCTTT. Using reference TRBV7-2 and TRBJ1-1 for the parts outside the CDR3, the full variable domain is GAGVSQSPSNKVTEKGKDVELRCDPISGHTALYWYRQSLGQGLEFLIYFQGNSAPDKSGLPSDRFSAERTGGSVSTLTIQRTQQEDSAVYLCASSLGATEAFFGQGTRLTVV.

There are a few counts of this clone. This chain connects TRBV9 to TRBJ2-1, with 12 bases fitting TRBD1. Germline-derived CDR1 and CDR2 are SGDLS and YYNGEE. CDR3 length: 16 residues. V shed 2 bases and J 9 bases; nucleotides not matched to a gene: 9. Here the CDR3 DNA reads TGTGCCAGCAGCGTGGAAGCGGGACAGGGGGCGCGTGAGCAGTTCTTC. Amino acids: CASSVEAGQGAREQFF.

The chain employs TRBV5-1 and TRBJ2-1; 11 bases align to TRBD2. CDR3 length: 15 residues. V shed 0 bases and J 8 bases; nucleotides not matched to a gene: 4. CDR1 SGHRS and CDR2 YFSETQ come from the germline V gene. CDR3 loop: CASSLGLAGTDEQFF. Here the CDR3 DNA reads TGCGCCAGCAGCTTGGGACTAGCGGGAACGGATGAGCAGTTCTTC.

Turning to this clone: Other DNA sequences in this sample translate to the same CDR3. The chain recombines TRBV29-1 with TRBJ2-3; D is unclear. This CDR3 spans 14 amino acids. V shed 3 bases and J shed 0 bases, with 10 bases lying between them. Germline-derived CDR1 and CDR2 are SQVTM and ANQGSEA. For the CDR3, the DNA is TGCAGCGTTGATGGCGGCTCTAGCACAGATACGCAGTATTTT. It specifies CSVDGGSSTDTQYF.

The rearrangement joins TRBV18 to TRBJ2-7, with D possibly TRBD2 on 5 matching bases. V dropped 3 bases and J dropped 1 base, with 16 bases sitting between them. CDR1 is KGHSH, CDR2 LQKENI, per germline. There are 16 residues in the CDR3. DNA for the CDR3: TGTGCCAGCTCACCGGGCTCGGGTGGAGGTTCCTACGAGCAGTACTTC. It specifies CASSPGSGGGSYEQYF.

This chain joins TRBV5-4 and TRBJ2-3; 7 bases agree with TRBD1. V lost 4 bases and J lost 6; bases outside the gene matches: 2. Germline V gene data show CDR1 as SGHNT and CDR2 as YYREEE (reference sequence). The CDR3 consists of 12 residues. The CDR3 is CASSRRGDTQYF. CDR3 nucleotide sequence: TGTGCCAGCAGCCGCAGGGGGGATACGCAGTATTTT.